This TCR beta chain was retrieved from a study of cytomegalovirus exposure and HLA in healthy donors. Study-level findings and limits: Certain indistinguishable V segments, among them TRBV6-2 and TRBV6-3, were excluded. Most TCR beta V segments were productive about 87% or about 30% of the time in an earlier analysis.

The CDR3 loop spans 15 amino acids. Deletions cut 8 bases from V and 0 bases from J, with 11 bases between. Germline-derived CDR1 and CDR2 are LNHDA and SQIVND (reference sequence). Both 60 Vbeta primers and 13 Jbeta primers went into the PCR. Profiling relied on immunoSEQ multiplex PCR, and the TCRdb table lists in-frame clones only, not all of them. The sample has 90,000 or so clones; about 67% are singletons. For this clone: The target antigen is unknown.

The gene calls are TRBV19 and TRBJ1-6, with D possibly TRBD1 on 6 matching bases. Specimen: PBMCs. This TCR came from a woman aged 18-35 years in good health and CMV-seropositive. CDR3 DNA: TGTGCCAGTTCTAACAGGGTCTCCTATAATTCACCCCTCCACTTT. The encoded protein is CASSNRVSYNSPLHF.